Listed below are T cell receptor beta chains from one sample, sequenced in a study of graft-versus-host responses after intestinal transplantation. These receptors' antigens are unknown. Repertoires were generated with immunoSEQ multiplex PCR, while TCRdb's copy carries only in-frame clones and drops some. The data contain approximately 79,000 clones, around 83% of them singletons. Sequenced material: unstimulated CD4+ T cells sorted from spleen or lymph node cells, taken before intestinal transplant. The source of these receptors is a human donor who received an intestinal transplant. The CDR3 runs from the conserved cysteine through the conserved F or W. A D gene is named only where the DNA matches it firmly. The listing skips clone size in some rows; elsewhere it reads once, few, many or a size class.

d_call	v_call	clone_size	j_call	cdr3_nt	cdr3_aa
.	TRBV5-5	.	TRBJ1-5	TGTGCCAGCAGCCGACAGTATTATAGCAATCAGCCCCAGCATTTT	CASSRQYYSNQPQHF
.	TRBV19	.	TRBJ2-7	TGTGCCAGTAGTATGACGCTAGCGTTCTCCTACGAGCAGTACTTC	CASSMTLAFSYEQYF
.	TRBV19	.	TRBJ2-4	TGTGCCAGTAGTATGAGACAGCTAAAAAACATTCAGTACTTC	CASSMRQLKNIQYF
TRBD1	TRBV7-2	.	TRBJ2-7	TGTGCCAGCAGCTTAGTACGGGACAGGGGAGGCGAGCAGTACTTC	CASSLVRDRGGEQYF
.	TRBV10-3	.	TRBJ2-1	TGTGCCATCAGTGGAAACAGGGAGTCCTACAATGAGCAGTTCTTC	CAISGNRESYNEQFF
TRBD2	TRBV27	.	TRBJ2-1	TGTGCCAGCAGTTCAGCGGGAGTTTACAATGAGCAGTTCTTC	CASSSAGVYNEQFF
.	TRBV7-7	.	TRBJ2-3	TGTGCCAGCAGCTCCGACCAGGGGCCCGCAGATACGCAGTATTTT	CASSSDQGPADTQYF
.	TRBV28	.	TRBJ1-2	TGTGCCATCCGAGGGGGGGCGGCCTCCTCTAACTATGGCTACACCTTC	CAIRGGAASSNYGYTF
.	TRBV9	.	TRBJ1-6	TGTGCCAGCAGCCATACTCTGAGCTCCTATAATTCACCCCTCCACTTT	CASSHTLSSYNSPLHF
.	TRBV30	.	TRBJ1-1	TGTGCCTGGAGTTTGGGCCACCGAAGGACTGAAGCTTTCTTT	CAWSLGHRRTEAFF
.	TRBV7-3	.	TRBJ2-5	TGTGCCAGCAGCCCCGGACAGCGTGAGGGAGAGACCCAGTACTTC	CASSPGQREGETQYF
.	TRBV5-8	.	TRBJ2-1	TGTGCCAGCAGCTTGGCCGCGGGCAGATACAATGAGCAGTTCTTC	CASSLAAGRYNEQFF
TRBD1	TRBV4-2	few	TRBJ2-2	TGTGCCAGCAGCCCCCGGGACAGGGGAAACACCGGGGAGCTGTTTTTT	CASSPRDRGNTGELFF
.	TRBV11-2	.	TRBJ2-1	TGTGCCAGCAGCTTACTAGCGGGGACAGGTGAGCAGTTCTTC	CASSLLAGTGEQFF
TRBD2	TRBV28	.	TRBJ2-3	TGTGCCAGCAGGGGTAGCGGGAGTAGGACAGATACGCAGTATTTT	CASRGSGSRTDTQYF
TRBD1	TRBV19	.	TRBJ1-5	TGTGCCAGTAGTATAGGACGGGACAGGGGGAGTCAGCCCCAGCATTTT	CASSIGRDRGSQPQHF
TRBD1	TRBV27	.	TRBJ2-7	TGTGCCAGCAGTTCCCCTATCCGGGACAGGGGGCGGCGGGAGCAGTACTTC	CASSSPIRDRGRREQYF
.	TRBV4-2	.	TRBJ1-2	TGTGCCAGCAGCCACAGTGGCGGGGACTATGGCTACACCTTC	CASSHSGGDYGYTF
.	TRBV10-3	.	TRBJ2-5	TGTGCCATCAGCCGGGACTCTCAAGAGACCCAGTACTTC	CAISRDSQETQYF
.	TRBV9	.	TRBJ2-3	TGTGCCAGCAGCGTAGCTGGGAGTGAAGATACGCAGTATTTT	CASSVAGSEDTQYF
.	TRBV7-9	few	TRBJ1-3	TGTGCCAGCAGCTTAGTGGCAGGGAGGTACTCTGGAAACACCATATATTTT	CASSLVAGRYSGNTIYF
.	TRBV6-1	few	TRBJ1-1	TGTGCCAGCAGAACAGGGAAGACTGAAGCTTTCTTT	CASRTGKTEAFF
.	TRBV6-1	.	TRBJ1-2	TGTGCCAGCAGGCTTCACACTAACTATGGCTACACCTTC	CASRLHTNYGYTF
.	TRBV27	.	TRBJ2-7	TGTGCCAGCAGAACACTGGGGGGAGACAGCACCCGTCGGTACTTC	CASRTLGGDSTRRYF
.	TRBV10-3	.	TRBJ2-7	TGTGCCATCACCGGATCGGCGGGCTACGAGCAGTACTTC	CAITGSAGYEQYF